This TCR beta chain was found in a study of memory CD4+ T cells and cytomegalovirus serostatus (dated by TCRdb to about 2019). Concerning the study at large: The cohort included approximately 35 healthy adults from Belgium, of whom 9 were CMV seropositive and approximately 24 were CMV seronegative. The study sequenced CD4+ memory TCRbeta repertoires of a Belgian cohort with known cytomegalovirus serostatus to replicate a published TCR-based CMV serostatus classifier. On the study overall, not on this receptor specifically: Of over 150 previously reported CMV-associated TCRbeta sequences, about 68 appeared in the CD4+ memory repertoires, each in one to five individuals. The original-framework classifier achieved a median bootstrapped AUC of approximately 0.96 with a 95% CI of 0.76-1.00 on the Belgian cohort. Results were interpreted as suggesting that the CMV-associated TCR signature is largely present in the CD4+ memory repertoire. Unlike the original study, which covered naive and memory CD4+ and CD8+ populations, the Belgian study sequenced only CD4+CD45RO+ memory cells. For predicting CMV serostatus, the median bootstrapped AUC was about 0.95 using the original framework and roughly 0.92 using a US-trained random forest.

The Quick-DNA Microprep Kit was used to extract genomic DNA from the sorted cells. TCRbeta DNA was amplified with the immunoSEQ hsTCRbeta kit following the manufacturer's protocol. An Illumina MiSeq instrument was used to sequence the TCRbeta libraries. The original pipeline was this. After out-of-frame sequences were removed, 2 million to 2.5 million distinct TCRbeta sequences remained, averaging around 70,000 per individual. Two values were used to score each individual: the count of 150 to 200 previously reported CMV-associated TCRbeta sequences and the total count of productive distinct TCRbeta sequences. A beta-binomial model was reimplemented in Python, and random forests from scikit-learn, run with default parameters, were trained on data from the US cohort. Classifier performance on the Belgian cohort was summarized as median AUC with percentile confidence intervals over 10,000 bootstrap iterations. Not all clones reach the TCRdb copy of this immuneACCESS table, which keeps in-frame sequences only. Checked studies attribute under half of the gap to unresolved V genes and leave the rest unexplained. V and J calls and clone size follow that table, whereas D and trimming were derived from the DNA. The sample has 70,000 to 95,000 clones on record, 80% of them singletons. The ten top clones hold around 0.78% of the sample.

In regard to this clone: Its antigen is still unknown. One end of the junction varies from germline; a read error may be responsible. The same CDR3 arises from other DNA sequences in this sample as well.

From a lookup of the germline V gene (reference sequence), CDR1 and CDR2 are SEHNR and FQNEAQ. The CDR3 holds 14 amino acids from the cysteine to the phenylalanine. CDR3 DNA only is kept here, 42 bases in frame from base 1. A FACSAria II was used to sort memory CD4+ T cells, defined as single viable CD3+CD4+CD8-CD45RO+ cells. CMV serostatus was determined using a Roche Elecsys assay that detects serum IgG against CMV pp150, pp28, p38 and p52. Once the samples were thawed, total CD4+ T cells were enriched through positive selection using CD4 magnetic microbeads. The samples came from a different study that was designed specifically to examine the CD4+ T cell memory repertoire. Peripheral blood mononuclear cells were isolated and cryopreserved following standard operating procedures; serum was stored at -80 °C. Staining used CD3-PerCP (BW264/56), CD4-APC (RPA-T4), CD45RO-PE (UCHT1) and CD8-Pacific Orange (3B5) antibodies, with Sytox blue excluding non-viable cells.

The sequence was obtained from an adult in good health and CMV-seronegative. Source material: memory CD4+ T cells from blood. The chain couples TRBV7-9 to TRBJ2-5; the D gene is perhaps TRBD1 or TRBD2, as each covers 5 bases. The CDR3 region: CASSLYGTEETQYF. The nucleotide sequence reads as follows: TGTGCCAGCAGCTTATACGGGACGGAAGAGACTCAGTACTTC.